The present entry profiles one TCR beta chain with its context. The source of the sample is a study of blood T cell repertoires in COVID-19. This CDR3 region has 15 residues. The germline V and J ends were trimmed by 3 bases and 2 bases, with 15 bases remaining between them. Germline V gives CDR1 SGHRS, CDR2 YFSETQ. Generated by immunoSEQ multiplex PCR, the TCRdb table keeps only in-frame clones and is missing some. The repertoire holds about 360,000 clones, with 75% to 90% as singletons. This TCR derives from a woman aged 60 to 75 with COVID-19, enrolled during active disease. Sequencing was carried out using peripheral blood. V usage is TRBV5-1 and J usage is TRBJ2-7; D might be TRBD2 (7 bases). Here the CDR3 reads CASSSPGAGAYEQYF. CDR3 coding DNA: TGCGCCAGCAGCTCACCAGGGGCGGGGGCCTACGAGCAGTACTTC. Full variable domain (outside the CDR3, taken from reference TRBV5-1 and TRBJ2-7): KAGVTQTPRYLIKTRGQQVTLSCSPISGHRSVSWYQQTPGQGLQFLFEYFSETQRNKGNFPGRFSGRQFSNSRSEMNVSTLELGDSALYLCASSSPGAGAYEQYFGPGTRLTVT.